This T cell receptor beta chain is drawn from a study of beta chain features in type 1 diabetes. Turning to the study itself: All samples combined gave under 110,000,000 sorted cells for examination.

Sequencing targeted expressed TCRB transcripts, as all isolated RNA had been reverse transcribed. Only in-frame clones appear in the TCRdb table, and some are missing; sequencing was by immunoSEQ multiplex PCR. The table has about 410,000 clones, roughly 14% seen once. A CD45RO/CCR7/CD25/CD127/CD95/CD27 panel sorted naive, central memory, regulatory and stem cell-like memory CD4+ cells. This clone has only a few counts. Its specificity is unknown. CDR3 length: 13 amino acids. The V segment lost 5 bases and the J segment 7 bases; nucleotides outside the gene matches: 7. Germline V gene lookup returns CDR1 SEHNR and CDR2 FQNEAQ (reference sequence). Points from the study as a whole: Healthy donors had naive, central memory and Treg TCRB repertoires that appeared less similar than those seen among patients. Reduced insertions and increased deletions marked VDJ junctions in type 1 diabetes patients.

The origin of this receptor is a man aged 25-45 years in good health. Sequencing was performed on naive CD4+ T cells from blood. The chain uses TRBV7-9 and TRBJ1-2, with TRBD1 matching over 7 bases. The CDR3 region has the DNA TGTGCCAGCAGCCTAGAGACAGGGTCTGGCTACACCTTC. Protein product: CASSLETGSGYTF.